This T cell receptor (beta chain) was profiled in a study of neurological immune-mediated disorders. With 10-nucleotide random UMIs included, cDNA was synthesized by 5'RACE. The output of every sequencing run exceeded 160 million TCR-beta sequences, derived from 15-18 subjects. TCRdb processed the 5' RACE reads anew with MiXCR; each CDR3 protein has one entry. The sample shows 18,000 or so distinct CDR3 sequences, about a quarter of them seen only once. There are many counts of this clonotype. This sequence was found in a man between 45 and 60 years old with HTLV-1-associated myelopathy (HAM/TSP). Sequencing input: PBMCs.

The CDR3 sequence: CASSLAAPPMNTEAFF. CDR3 in DNA: TGCGCCAGCAGCTTGGCAGCACCCCCTATGAACACTGAAGCTTTCTTT. This chain connects TRBV5-1 to TRBJ1-1; no definite D call. The CDR3 length is 16 residues. Trimming removed 0 bases at V and 0 bases at J, with 12 bases between. Germline V CDR1 and CDR2: SGHRS, YFSETQ.